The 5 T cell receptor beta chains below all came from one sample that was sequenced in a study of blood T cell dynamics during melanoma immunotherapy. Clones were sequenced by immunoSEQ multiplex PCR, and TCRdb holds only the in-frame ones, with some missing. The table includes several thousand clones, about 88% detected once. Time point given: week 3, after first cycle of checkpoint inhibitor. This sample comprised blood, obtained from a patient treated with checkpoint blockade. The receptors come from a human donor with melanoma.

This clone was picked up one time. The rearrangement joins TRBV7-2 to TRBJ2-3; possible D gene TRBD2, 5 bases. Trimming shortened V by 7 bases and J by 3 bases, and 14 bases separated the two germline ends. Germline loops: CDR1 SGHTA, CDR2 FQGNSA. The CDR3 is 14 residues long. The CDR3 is CASTIARGTDTQYF. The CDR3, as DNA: TGTGCCAGCACCATAGCGAGAGGAACAGATACGCAGTATTTT. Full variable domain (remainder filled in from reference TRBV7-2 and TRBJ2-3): GAGVSQSPSNKVTEKGKDVELRCDPISGHTALYWYRQSLGQGLEFLIYFQGNSAPDKSGLPSDRFSAERTGGSVSTLTIQRTQQEDSAVYLCASTIARGTDTQYFGPGTRLTVL.

CDR3 region: CASSQETGTGGYTF. The DNA for the CDR3 is TGCGCCAGCAGCCAAGAAACAGGGACGGGAGGCTACACCTTC. The rearrangement joins TRBV4-3 to TRBJ1-2; D is perhaps TRBD1 (6 bases). V was clipped by 0 bases and J by 8 bases, with 13 bases between them. The germline CDR1 and CDR2 sequences are LGHNA and YSLEER. This CDR3 spans 14 amino acids.

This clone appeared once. CDR3 protein: CASSPTRDQPQHF. CDR3 DNA: TGTGCCAGCAGCCCGACGAGGGATCAGCCCCAGCATTTT. This chain joins TRBV7-2 and TRBJ1-5; no definite D call. The V gene lost 5 bases and the J gene lost 5 bases, with 10 bases spanning the gap. The CDR3 runs 13 residues. The germline gives CDR1 SGHTA, CDR2 FQGNSA.

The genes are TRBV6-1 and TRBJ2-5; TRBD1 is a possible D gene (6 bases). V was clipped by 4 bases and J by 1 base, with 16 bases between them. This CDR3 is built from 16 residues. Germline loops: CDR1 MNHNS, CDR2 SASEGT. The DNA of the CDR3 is TGTGCCAGCAGTGCTTTTACCGGGACAAGCCAAGAGACCCAGTACTTC. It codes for CASSAFTGTSQETQYF.

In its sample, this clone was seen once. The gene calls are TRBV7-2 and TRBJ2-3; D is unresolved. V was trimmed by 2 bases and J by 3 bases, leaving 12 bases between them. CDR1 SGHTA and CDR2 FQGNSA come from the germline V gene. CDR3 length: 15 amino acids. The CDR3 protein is CASSLRPGGTDTQYF. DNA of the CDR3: TGTGCCAGCAGCTTACGGCCGGGTGGGACAGATACGCAGTATTTT.